Many counts were recorded for the clone carrying this T cell receptor (beta chain). The antigen remains undetermined. Trimming removed 5 bases at V and 0 bases at J, with 11 bases between. CDR3 length equals 15 residues. Germline CDR1 SEHNR, CDR2 FQNEAQ (reference sequence). This entry is derived from a study of molecular identifiers for immune sequencing clone quantification. Regarding the study as a whole: Under 1% of molecules in naive cells, but over 97% of effector molecules, belonged to clones above 20 RNA copies. Spiked TCR RNA from one Jurkat cell reportedly showed up when mixed among approximately 990,000 naive cells.

MiXCR was run by TCRdb on the PCR reads, yielding one entry per CDR3 protein. The table records under 650,000 distinct CDR3 sequences, about 20% of them present only once. CD8+CD4-CCR7+CD45RA+ sorting gave the naive CD8 T cells. The J gene is TRBJ2-1, the V gene TRBV7-9; weak D call: TRBD2 (5 bases). Sequencing input: naive CD8+ T cells from blood, with Jurkat cell RNA spiked in. Specified subset: FACS-sorted CD8+CD4-CCR7+CD45RA+ naive T cells. The receptor was derived from a human donor in good health. Some libraries in this study had Jurkat cell RNA spiked in. The DNA of the CDR3 is TGTGCCAGCAGCACACCGGGAATCTCCTACAATGAGCAGTTCTTC. Translating it yields CASSTPGISYNEQFF. Combining the CDR3 with reference TRBV7-9 and TRBJ2-1 gives the whole variable domain DTGVSQNPRHKITKRGQNVTFRCDPISEHNRLYWYRQTLGQGPEFLTYFQNEAQLEKSRLLSDRFSAERPKGSFSTLEIQRTEQGDSAMYLCASSTPGISYNEQFFGPGTRLTVL.